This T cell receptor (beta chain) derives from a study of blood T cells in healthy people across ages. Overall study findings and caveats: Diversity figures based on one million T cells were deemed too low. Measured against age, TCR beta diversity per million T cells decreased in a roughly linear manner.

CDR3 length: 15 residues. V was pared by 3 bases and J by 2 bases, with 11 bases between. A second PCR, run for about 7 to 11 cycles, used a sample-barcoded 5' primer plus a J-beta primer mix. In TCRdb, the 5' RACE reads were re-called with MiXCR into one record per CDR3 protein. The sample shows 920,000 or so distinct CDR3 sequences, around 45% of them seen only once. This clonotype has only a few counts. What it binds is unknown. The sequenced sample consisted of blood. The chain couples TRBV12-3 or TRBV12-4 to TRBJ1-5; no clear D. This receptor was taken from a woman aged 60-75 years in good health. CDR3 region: CASSLPSLGNQPQHF. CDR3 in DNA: TGTGCCAGCAGTTTGCCCTCCTTGGGCAATCAGCCCCAGCATTTT.